The 28 T cell receptor beta chains below all came from one sample that was sequenced in a study of tumor-infiltrating lymphocytes in primary liver carcinoma. Out of unsorted whole blood came the blood RNA, and germline DNA was extracted as well. A primer in the constant region served to generate TCR beta cDNA from roughly 450 ng of total RNA. Libraries of TCR beta came from three nested multiplex PCR rounds with slightly modified ARM-PCR. Each of the first two PCR rounds ran roughly 9 cycles with TRBV1-TRBV30 forward and C-beta reverse primers. TCRdb itself ran the multiplex PCR reads through MiXCR, one entry per CDR3 protein. Altogether almost 200,000 distinct CDR3 sequences are present, 65% being singletons, with the ten largest covering around 7.1%. The sequenced material came from peripheral blood. These receptors came from a woman aged 55-70 years with primary liver carcinoma and hepatitis B virus infection.

The rearrangement links TRBV28 to TRBJ2-1; 10 positions agree with TRBD1. The CDR3 has 21 amino acids. V lost 6 bases, J lost 0 bases, and 20 bases stayed unmatched. Per germline, CDR1 MDHEN and CDR2 SYDVKM. The CDR3 nucleotides are TGTGCCAGCAGCCTATTCCGGGGACAGGGGTCCCTCCCTAGCTCCTACAATGAGCAGTTCTTC. Amino acid sequence: CASSLFRGQGSLPSSYNEQFF.

Only one count was recorded for this clonotype. The CDR3 loop is CASSLGEGIHNEQFF. The CDR3 nucleotides read TGTGCCAGCAGCTTAGGGGAAGGGATACACAATGAGCAGTTCTTC. The genes are TRBV11-2 and TRBJ2-1; D gene unclear. CDR3 size: 15 residues. The V gene lost 1 base and the J gene lost 5 bases, with 12 bases spanning the gap. Germline CDR1 reads SGHAT; CDR2 reads FQNNGV.

This clonotype was observed at least ten times. The V and J genes are TRBV29-1 and TRBJ2-5; D remains ambiguous. The CDR3 contains 12 residues. With 6 bases removed from V and 3 bases from J, the gap between germline ends came to 11 bases. Germline loops: CDR1 SQVTM, CDR2 ANQGSEA. CDR3 in DNA: TGCAGCGTCGGGTCCGGAGAAGAGACCCAGTACTTC. Translated: CSVGSGEETQYF.

J is TRBJ1-2 and V is TRBV11-2; TRBD1 might be the D (5 bases). The CDR3 is 14 amino acids. The germline gives CDR1 SGHAT, CDR2 FQNNGV. Trimming took off 4 bases at V and 4 bases at J, with 13 bases between the two ends. For the CDR3, the DNA is TGTGCCAGCAGCTGGGGGGGACTGTGCTATGGCTACACCTTC. Its translation: CASSWGGLCYGYTF.

With respect to this clonotype: This CDR3 fails to terminate in the conserved phenylalanine or tryptophan, so it likely reflects a read error. The rearrangement joins TRBV11-2 to TRBJ2-5; D not resolved. From germline, CDR1 is SGHAT and CDR2 FQNNGV. The CDR3 has 15 residues. The DNA of the CDR3 is TGCGCCAGCAGCGCCGGGTCAGGCCCACAAGAGACCCAGTACCTC. Protein product: CASSAGSGPQETQYL.

This clonotype was observed a few times. The final CDR3 position lacks the conserved phenylalanine or tryptophan, pointing to a likely read error. This chain links TRBV4-2 with TRBJ1-1; weak D call: TRBD1 (5 bases). Germline V gene data show CDR1 as LGHNA and CDR2 as YNFKEQ. The V and J ends lost 1 base and 6 bases respectively, with 15 bases between them. The length of the CDR3 is 15 residues. Here the CDR3 DNA reads TGTGCCAGCAGCCAAGGGGGAGTCGGGGGACCTGAAGCTTTCTCT. The encoded protein is CASSQGGVGGPEAFS.

This clonotype appeared a single time. A much bigger clone sits one base away, suggesting this may be a read error. The V gene is TRBV6-2 or TRBV6-3, the J gene TRBJ2-7, with 9 bases matching TRBD2. The end of the DNA aligns better with TRBJ2-1, so the J call may be wrong. Germline V gene data show CDR1 as MNHEY and CDR2 as SVGEGT. The CDR3 runs to 15 residues. The CDR3 coding sequence is TGTGCCAGCAGTTACGTTCCGGGGACTAGCCGCGAGCAGTTCTTC. Translated, it gives CASSYVPGTSREQFF.

This clonotype was seen once. J is TRBJ1-2 and V is TRBV9; 7 positions match TRBD1. V lost 3 bases to trimming and J lost 7 bases; unmatched junction nucleotides: 6. This CDR3 region has 13 residues. CDR1 is SGDLS, CDR2 YYNGEE, per germline. The CDR3 loop reads CASSEGQGVGYTF. CDR3 nucleotides: TGTGCCAGCAGCGAGGGGCAGGGGGTTGGCTACACCTTC. The whole variable domain, remainder taken from reference TRBV9 and TRBJ1-2, is DSGVTQTPKHLITATGQRVTLRCSPRSGDLSVYWYQQSLDQGLQFLIQYYNGEERAKGNILERFSAQQFPDLHSELNLSSLELGDSALYFCASSEGQGVGYTFGSGTRLTVV.

A remark on this clonotype: Possible read error: a much larger clone is one base away. Lacking the conserved final phenylalanine or tryptophan, this CDR3 likely reflects a read error. The chain is built from TRBV6-5 and TRBJ2-7; D is perhaps TRBD1 or TRBD2 (5 bases each). V lost 5 bases to trimming and J lost 7 bases, with 15 bases between them. CDR1 is MNHEY and CDR2 is SVGAGI in the germline V gene. The CDR3 has 13 residues. DNA of the CDR3: TGTGCCAGCAGTCAACGGGGCGTGAGTGAGCAGTACTTA. This sequence encodes CASSQRGVSEQYL.

This chain links TRBV11-2 with TRBJ2-3; D is ambiguous. The CDR3 sequence is 12 residues long. V was trimmed by 10 bases and J by 10 bases, leaving 18 bases between them. Germline V gene sequence: CDR1 SGHAT, CDR2 FQNNGV. The CDR3 reads CANNSTVHAQYF. The CDR3 region has the DNA TGTGCCAACAACTCGACTGTTCATGCGCAGTATTTT.

This clonotype occurred a few times. This chain connects TRBV11-2 to TRBJ2-1; 9 bases line up with TRBD2. The CDR3 consists of 13 residues. Germline V CDR1 and CDR2: SGHAT, FQNNGV. V shed 7 bases and J 9 bases; nucleotides not matched to a gene: 7. CDR3 coding DNA: TGTGCCAGCAACTGGACTAGCGATGGTGAGCAGTTCTTC. Protein product: CASNWTSDGEQFF.

About this clonotype itself: A read error may explain this, as a much larger clone is one base away. Written as DNA, the CDR3 is TGTGCTAGTGGTTCGGATCTTGGCGGGCCCCAGCATTTT. It encodes CASGSDLGGPQHF. This chain joins TRBV12-5 and TRBJ1-5; D is unresolved. Deletions cut 4 bases from V and 9 bases from J, with 13 bases between. Germline V gene lookup returns CDR1 LGHNT and CDR2 FRNRAP. CDR3 size: 13 residues.

In the case of this clonotype: The junction and the germline gene differ at one end; a read error may be behind it. V is TRBV11-2 and J is TRBJ2-3, with D possibly TRBD2 on 6 matching bases. CDR3 length: 17 amino acids. Germline CDR1 reads SGHAT; CDR2 reads FQNNGV. The CDR3 DNA reads TGTGCCAGCAGCTCACGTCTCAGCGCGGGGTACACAGATACGCGGTATTTT. This codes for CASSSRLSAGYTDTRYF. The full variable domain, in which reference TRBV11-2 and TRBJ2-3 provide the parts outside the CDR3, is EAGVAQSPRYKIIEKRQSVAFWCNPISGHATLYWYQQILGQGPKLLIQFQNNGVVDDSQLPKDRFSAERLKGVDSTLKIQPAKLEDSAVYLCASSSRLSAGYTDTRYFGPGTRLTVL.

The chain employs TRBV11-1 and TRBJ2-1; 14 bases match TRBD2. The germline CDR1 and CDR2 sequences are SGHAT and FQDESV (reference sequence). V shed 7 bases and J 7 bases; nucleotides not matched to a gene: 6. The CDR3 loop spans 15 amino acids. The CDR3 nucleotides are TGTGCCAGCAAAATGTGGACTAGCGGGGGGAATGAGCAGTTCTTC. Its protein is CASKMWTSGGNEQFF. The variable domain in full, with the rest retrieved from reference TRBV11-1 and TRBJ2-1, is EAEVAQSPRYKITEKSQAVAFWCDPISGHATLYWYRQILGQGPELLVQFQDESVVDDSQLPKDRFSAERLKGVDSTLKIQPAELGDSAMYLCASKMWTSGGNEQFFGPGTRLTVL.

Concerning this clonotype itself: A junction end diverges from the germline sequence, so it may reflect a read error. V gene TRBV11-2 combines with J gene TRBJ2-2; 14 bases match TRBD2. The CDR3 totals 18 residues. From germline, CDR1 is SGHAT and CDR2 FQNNGV. The DNA for the CDR3 is TGTGCCAACAGCTTATGGGTGGGGACTAGCGGGGGCCCCGAGGAGCTGTTTTTT. Amino acid sequence: CANSLWVGTSGGPEELFF.

Points on this clonotype: Possible read error: a much larger clone is one base away. The chain combines TRBV10-1 with TRBJ2-5; 8 bases map to TRBD1. The trim removed 0 bases at V and 7 bases at J, leaving 4 bases unmatched. CDR1 and CDR2 (germline): WNHNN, SYGVQD (reference sequence). The CDR3 runs 14 residues. Here the CDR3 reads CASSESQGARTQYF. In DNA form, the CDR3 reads TGCGCCAGCAGTGAGTCCCAGGGGGCAAGGACCCAGTACTTC.

The rearrangement joins TRBV4-2 to TRBJ1-4; D remains unclear. CDR1 is LGHNA and CDR2 is YNFKEQ in the germline V gene. Trimming left V 7 bases short and J 7 bases short, with 16 bases between. The CDR3 contains 14 residues. CDR3 coding DNA: TGTGCCAGCAACTGGTGCGTGGACGGTGAAAAACTGTTTTTT. This sequence encodes CASNWCVDGEKLFF.

J is TRBJ1-1 and V is TRBV2, with unresolved D. V was cut by 4 bases and J by 1 base, with 7 bases left in between. Germline assignment: CDR1 SNHLY and CDR2 FYNNEI. The CDR3 contains 13 residues. CDR3 sequence reads: CASSVQANTEAFF. The CDR3 region has the DNA TGTGCCAGCAGTGTGCAGGCGAACACTGAAGCTTTCTTT.

Comment on this clonotype: This could be a read error, since a much larger clone is one nucleotide away. J is TRBJ2-3 and V is TRBV11-3; no definite D call. The CDR3 covers 12 residues. Germline values: CDR1 SGHNT, CDR2 YENEEA. The V end was cut by 7 bases, the J end by 2 bases, with 7 bases between. CDR3 protein: CASNSITDTQYF. The CDR3 region has the DNA TGTGCCAGCAACTCCATCACAGATACGCAGTATTTT. Together with reference TRBV11-3 and TRBJ2-3, the CDR3 gives the full variable domain: EAGVVQSPRYKIIEKKQPVAFWCNPISGHNTLYWYLQNLGQGPELLIRYENEEAVDDSQLPKDRFSAERLKGVDSTLKIQPAELGDSAVYLCASNSITDTQYFGPGTRLTVL.

Only a few counts were recorded for this clonotype. The rearrangement links TRBV6-1 to TRBJ1-3, with 7 bases that match TRBD1. The ends lost 8 bases at V and 0 bases at J; junction bases unmatched: 4. Per the germline V gene, CDR1 is MNHNS and CDR2 is SASEGT. The CDR3 has 14 residues. The CDR3 loop reads CASVPGGSGNTIYF. The CDR3 nucleotides read TGTGCCAGCGTTCCAGGGGGCTCTGGAAACACCATATATTTT.

Concerning this clonotype itself: This could be a read error, since a much larger clone is one nucleotide away. The chain couples TRBV4-1 to TRBJ2-7; 11 positions agree with TRBD2. In germline, CDR1 is MGHRA, CDR2 YSYEKL. The trim removed 3 bases at V and 8 bases at J, leaving 6 bases unmatched. The CDR3 contains 14 residues. CDR3 amino acids: CASSQTSGMVKQYF. The CDR3, as DNA: TGCGCCAGCAGCCAGACTAGCGGGATGGTCAAGCAGTACTTC.

As for this clonotype: Since a much larger clone is just one base distant, this may be a read error. The genes are TRBV6-1 and TRBJ1-1; no clear D. Germline V gene lookup returns CDR1 MNHNS and CDR2 SASEGT. CDR3 size: 15 residues. Trimming shortened V by 10 bases and J by 0 bases, and 18 bases separated the two germline ends. This CDR3 reads CATRQIWAVNTEAFF. Here the CDR3 DNA reads TGTGCCACCAGGCAAATATGGGCGGTGAACACTGAAGCTTTCTTT.

In regard to this clonotype: A much larger clone differs by one base, so this may be a read error. This sequence joins TRBV6-5 and TRBJ1-2; D may be TRBD1 (5 bases). The CDR3 runs to 12 residues. The germline CDR1 and CDR2 sequences are MNHEY and SVGAGI. CDR3 bases: TGTGCCACCAGTTACTCGGGGGGGGTTTTCACCTTC. Translated, it gives CATSYSGGVFTF.

Turning to this clonotype: A much larger clone differs from this one at a single base, so this may be a read error. J is TRBJ2-7 and V is TRBV4-2, with 7 bases fitting TRBD2. Germline CDR1 reads LGHNA; CDR2 reads YNFKEQ. The CDR3 runs to 14 residues. The CDR3 loop is CARSQMLGGYEQYF. The CDR3 bases are TGTGCCAGAAGCCAAATGCTGGGGGGGTACGAGCAGTACTTC.

The table lists this clonotype with many counts. This chain connects TRBV6-2 or TRBV6-3 to TRBJ2-5, with 9 bases identical to TRBD2. Germline CDR1 reads MNHEY; CDR2 reads SVGEGT. The CDR3 is 15 amino acids. V shed 2 bases and J 7 bases; nucleotides not matched to a gene: 8. CDR3 coding DNA: TGTGCCAGCAGTTACGGGCGGGAGGGCCTTGGGACCCAGTACTTC. This encodes CASSYGREGLGTQYF.

Details on this clonotype: No conserved phenylalanine or tryptophan is present at the end of the CDR3, so a read error is the likely explanation. This chain uses TRBV11-2 with TRBJ2-1, with 9 bases fitting TRBD1. The tail of the sequence fits TRBJ2-7 better, so the J call may be wrong. This CDR3 has 18 amino acids. Germline loops: CDR1 SGHAT, CDR2 FQNNGV. The CDR3 coding sequence is TGTGCCGGCAGCTGGGGATTAGGAGGGACAGGGTCCCTCAATGAGCAGTACATC. Encoded protein: CAGSWGLGGTGSLNEQYI.

To note about this clonotype: An end of the junction does not agree with germline; a read error may underlie this. The rearrangement uses TRBV4-1 and TRBJ2-7; 11 bases fit TRBD1. CDR3 length: 15 amino acids. In germline, CDR1 is MGHRA, CDR2 YSYEKL. CDR3: CASNQGTGGEYEQYF. The CDR3 region has the DNA TGCGCCAGCAACCAAGGGACAGGGGGGGAATACGAGCAGTACTTC.

This clonotype is medium-sized (0.01 to 0.1%) within its sample. This chain links TRBV11-2 with TRBJ2-4; the D gene is possibly TRBD1 (6 bases). This CDR3 contains 15 residues. The germline V and J ends were trimmed by 0 bases and 8 bases, with 14 bases remaining between them. Germline CDR1 SGHAT, CDR2 FQNNGV. The CDR3 bases are TGTGCCAGCAGCTTAGATGGTTGGGGGCGCGACATTCAGTACTTC. Translation gives CASSLDGWGRDIQYF.